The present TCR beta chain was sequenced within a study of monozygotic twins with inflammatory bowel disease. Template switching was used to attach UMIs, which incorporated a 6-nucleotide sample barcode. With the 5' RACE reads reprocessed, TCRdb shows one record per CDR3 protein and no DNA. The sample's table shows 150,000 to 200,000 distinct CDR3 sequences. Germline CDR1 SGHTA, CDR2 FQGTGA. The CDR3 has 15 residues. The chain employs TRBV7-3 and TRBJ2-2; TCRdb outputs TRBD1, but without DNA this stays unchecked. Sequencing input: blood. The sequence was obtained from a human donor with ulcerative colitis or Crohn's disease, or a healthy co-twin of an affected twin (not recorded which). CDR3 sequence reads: CASSPDRSNTGELFF.